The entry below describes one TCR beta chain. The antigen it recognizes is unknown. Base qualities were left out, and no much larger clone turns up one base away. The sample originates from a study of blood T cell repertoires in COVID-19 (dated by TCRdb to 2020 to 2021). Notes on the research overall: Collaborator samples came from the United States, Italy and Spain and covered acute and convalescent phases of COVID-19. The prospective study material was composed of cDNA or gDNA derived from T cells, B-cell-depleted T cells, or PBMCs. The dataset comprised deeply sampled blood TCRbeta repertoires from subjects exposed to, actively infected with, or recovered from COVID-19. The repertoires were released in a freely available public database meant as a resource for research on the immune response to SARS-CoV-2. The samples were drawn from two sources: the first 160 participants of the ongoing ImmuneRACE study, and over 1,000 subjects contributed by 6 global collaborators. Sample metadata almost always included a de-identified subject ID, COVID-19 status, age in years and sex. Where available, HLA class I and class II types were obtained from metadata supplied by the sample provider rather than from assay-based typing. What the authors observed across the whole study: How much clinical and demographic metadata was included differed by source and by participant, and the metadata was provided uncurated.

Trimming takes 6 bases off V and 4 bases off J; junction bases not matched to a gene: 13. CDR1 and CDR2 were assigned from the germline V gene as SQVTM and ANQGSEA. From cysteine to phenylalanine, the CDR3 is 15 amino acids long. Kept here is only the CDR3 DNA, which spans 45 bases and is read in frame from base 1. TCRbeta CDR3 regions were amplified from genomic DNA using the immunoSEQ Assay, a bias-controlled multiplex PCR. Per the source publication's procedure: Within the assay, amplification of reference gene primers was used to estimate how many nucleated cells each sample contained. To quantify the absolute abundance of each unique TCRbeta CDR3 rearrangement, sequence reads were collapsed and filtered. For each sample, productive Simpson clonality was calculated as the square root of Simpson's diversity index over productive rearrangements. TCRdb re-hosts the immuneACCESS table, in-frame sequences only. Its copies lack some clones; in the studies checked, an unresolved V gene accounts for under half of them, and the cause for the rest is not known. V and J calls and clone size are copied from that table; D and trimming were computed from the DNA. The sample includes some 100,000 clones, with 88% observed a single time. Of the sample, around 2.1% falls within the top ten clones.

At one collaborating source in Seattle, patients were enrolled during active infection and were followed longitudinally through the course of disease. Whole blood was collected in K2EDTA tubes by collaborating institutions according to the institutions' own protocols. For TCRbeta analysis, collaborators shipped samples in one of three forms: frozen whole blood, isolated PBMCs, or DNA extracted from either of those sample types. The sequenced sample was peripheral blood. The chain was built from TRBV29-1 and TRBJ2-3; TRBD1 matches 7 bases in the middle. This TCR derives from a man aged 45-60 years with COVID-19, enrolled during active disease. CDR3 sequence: CSVGVGGSVSDTQYF. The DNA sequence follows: TGCAGCGTGGGGGTAGGGGGCTCGGTATCAGATACGCAGTATTTT.